This TCR beta chain appears in the sequencing data of a study of cytomegalovirus exposure and HLA in healthy donors (TCRdb year 2017). Regarding the research as a whole: A later analysis indicated that the roughly 120 validation repertoires were generated on the platform also employed for the approximately 700 repertoires of the first cohort. The aim of the study was to test whether cataloging public T cell receptors could identify signatures of past pathogen exposure. Besides the first cohort of 550 to 750 subjects, a separate validation cohort made up of roughly 130 different subjects was used. High-throughput TCR immunosequencing, statistical association of individual TCRs with disease status, and machine learning were combined to predict cytomegalovirus infection status. What the research found in general, with its limitations: The classifier was reported to diagnose cytomegalovirus status with high specificity and sensitivity in both the original and validation cohorts. Across donors, most TCR sequences were observed very rarely, whereas some public TCRs were present in many individuals. A few of the identified cytomegalovirus-associated TCR beta chains were confirmed in vitro to be specific for cytomegalovirus antigens. A later analysis lacked HLA typing for the validation cohort, so it scored co-occurrence in that cohort across all 110 or so repertoires. It was suggested by the authors that the approach could potentially be generalized to other disease states and immunological phenotypes. A later analysis found that TCRs clustered in the first cohort also tended to co-occur in the 95 to 150 validation repertoires, with 94% of cluster scores above 0. The study gave a list of roughly 150 TCR beta chains associated with cytomegalovirus.

Libraries were built with the immunoSEQ multiplex PCR assay. The source study handled its data this way. A statistical classification framework was built to diagnose cytomegalovirus status from the catalog of TCR beta chain sequences. Imported from immuneACCESS, the table was reduced by TCRdb to in-frame sequences with V and J called. These copies leave out some clones; in studies compared against another copy, an unresolved V gene accounts for under half, and the cause of the remainder is not known. That table supplies the V and J calls and clone size; D and trimming were determined from the DNA. Within this sample are 35,000 to 50,000 clones, with 93% of them counted one time only. In total, the top ten clones hold approximately 2.1% of the sample. About this clone itself: What antigen it recognizes has not been identified. No per-base quality is available; no much larger clone lies one base away.

Donors formed part of the validation cohort, which comprised 120 or so subjects and was distinct from the first cohort of under 800 subjects. Source material: PBMCs. The sequence derives from a woman between 18 and 30 years old in good health and CMV-seronegative.

CDR3 loop: CASSLGQGDGYTF. Here is the DNA: TGTGCCAGCAGCTTAGGACAGGGTGATGGCTACACCTTC. The sequence is built from TRBV5-4 and TRBJ1-2, and 8 bases in between align with TRBD1. From the germline V gene (reference sequence), CDR1 is SGHNT and CDR2 is YYREEE. V loses 2 bases at its end and J loses 6 bases; junction bases beyond the gene matches: 3. From the cysteine through the phenylalanine, the CDR3 covers 13 amino acids. The CDR3 DNA has 39 bases and is translated from base 1.